The clone carrying this TCR beta chain has more than one count but fewer than ten. The entry originates in a study of blood T cells in healthy people across ages. Per germline, CDR1 SGHTA and CDR2 FQGTGA. This CDR3 comprises 15 residues. Between the trimmed V and J ends, which lost 1 base and 4 bases, there was a span of 12 bases. The authors ran a second PCR of about 6 to 11 cycles using a sample-barcoded 5' primer and a J-beta primer mix. Every individual sample yielded 2.5 million or more paired-end reads (each containing CDR3). TCRdb re-derived calls from the 5' RACE reads in MiXCR, one entry per CDR3 protein. The data hold 760,000 or so distinct CDR3 sequences, with approximately 25% observed a single time. The same sample was also used in a study of T cells of mothers and their children. Per that paper: Per mother, over 9 million TCR beta CDR3 reads were obtained; per child, around 2.9 million.

Sample: blood. The chain links TRBV7-3 to TRBJ2-3, with D tentatively TRBD2 (6 bases). The clonotype comes from a boy between 10 and 17 years old in good health. The CDR3 loop is CASSLMGGLADTQYF. CDR3 coding DNA: TGTGCCAGCAGCTTAATGGGGGGACTCGCAGATACGCAGTATTTT.